One and the same sample provided the 7 T cell receptor beta chains below, sequenced in a study of cytomegalovirus exposure and HLA in healthy donors. The PCR used 60 Vbeta and 13 Jbeta primers. The table came from immunoSEQ multiplex PCR; TCRdb's copy has only in-frame clones and leaves some out. This sample has roughly 200,000 clones; about three quarters occur once, and the top ten carry approximately 2.6%. Material for sequencing was PBMCs. These receptors came from a woman aged 60-75 years in good health and CMV-seropositive.

The chain links TRBV4-3 to TRBJ1-2, with a tentative D call TRBD1 (5 bases). This CDR3 comprises 16 residues. Trimming took 0 bases from V and 4 from J, leaving 15 bases between them. CDR1 and CDR2 from the germline V gene are LGHNA and YSLEER. The CDR3 DNA follows: TGCGCCAGCAGCCAAGACAGGGCCCGTCGGAGCTATGGCTACACCTTC. Protein: CASSQDRARRSYGYTF.

There are a few counts of this clone. The chain links TRBV9 to TRBJ2-7; 10 bases agree with TRBD1. The CDR3 length is 14 residues. V gave up 4 bases and J gave up 7 bases; unmatched junction bases: 8. Germline CDR1 reads SGDLS; CDR2 reads YYNGEE. This CDR3 is CASSPRTGGGEQYF. The CDR3 DNA follows: TGTGCCAGCAGCCCCCGGACAGGGGGAGGTGAGCAGTACTTC.

The CDR3 DNA follows: TGTGCCTCCACAGGGTCTTATCTGGGAGAGCAGTACTTC. Protein: CASTGSYLGEQYF. The chain recombines TRBV30 with TRBJ2-7; D possibly corresponds to TRBD1 (6 bases). CDR1 and CDR2 (germline): GTSNPN, SVGIG (reference sequence). The CDR3 spans 13 residues. V dropped 7 bases and J dropped 7 bases, with 20 bases sitting between them.

The chain joins TRBV7-3 to TRBJ1-1, with D perhaps matching TRBD1 (5 bases). CDR1 and CDR2 (germline): SGHTA, FQGTGA. The length of the CDR3 is 13 residues. Deletions cut 2 bases from V and 4 bases from J, with 8 bases between. CDR3 amino acids: CASSLDRSTEAFF. CDR3 sequence (DNA): TGTGCCAGCAGCTTAGACAGAAGCACTGAAGCTTTCTTT.

This clone was detected a few times. J is TRBJ1-2 and V is TRBV6-6; 8 bases are a match to TRBD1. CDR1 MNHNY and CDR2 SVGAGI come from the germline V gene (reference sequence). Losses at the gene ends were 5 bases for V and 4 bases for J; bases not matched to a gene: 6. CDR3 length: 14 residues. The CDR3 spells CASSPAGGGYGYTF. The CDR3 nucleotides are TGTGCCAGCAGTCCCGCAGGGGGCGGCTATGGCTACACCTTC.

V and J are TRBV6-5 and TRBJ1-1, with D unresolved. This CDR3 spans 15 amino acids. V was shortened by 10 bases and J by 4 bases, with 22 bases between the two germline ends. The V gene's germline CDR1 is MNHEY and CDR2 SVGAGI. The CDR3 coding sequence is TGTGCCATGAAAACCCTTGGGCAATTAAGCACTGAAGCTTTCTTT. Protein: CAMKTLGQLSTEAFF.

The chain carries TRBV7-9 and TRBJ1-1, with a tentative D call TRBD1 (6 bases). Germline CDR1 reads SEHNR; CDR2 reads FQNEAQ (reference sequence). This CDR3 has 15 amino acids. Between the trimmed V and J ends, which lost 5 bases and 4 bases, there was a span of 17 bases. This chain's CDR3 is CASSREQGVSTEAFF. CDR3 nucleotides: TGTGCCAGCAGCCGAGAACAGGGAGTTAGCACTGAAGCTTTCTTT.